This T cell receptor (beta chain) originates from a study of cytotoxic CD8 clonotypes in ibrutinib-treated CLL (dated by TCRdb to about 2021). With respect to the entire study: The cohort included more than 14 treatment-naive and fewer than 12 relapsed/refractory patients; 17 were IGHV unmutated. Partial responses were observed in around 25 patients and complete responses in 2; after a median follow-up of around 64 months, remission was maintained in 14 patients and progression was observed in roughly twelve. Every sample from remission and from progressive disease was obtained while the patients were still on ibrutinib. Of the roughly 79 people in the trial, some 28 had longitudinal samples available. The response samples were drawn at a median of approximately 12 months into treatment, with a range of roughly 6 to 36 months. Cryopreserved peripheral blood mononuclear cells were obtained before treatment, at response, and at either sustained remission or disease progression. On average, each sample yielded approximately 250,000 productive templates and tens of thousands of productive rearrangements.

The germline V gene (reference sequence) provides CDR1 PRHDT and CDR2 FYEKMQ. Including the terminal cysteine and phenylalanine, the CDR3 comprises 17 residues. Only CDR3 DNA remains: 51 bases, in frame from the first base. V is clipped by 1 base and J by 4 bases, and the sequence between their germline boundaries is 14 bases long. For TCR beta library preparation, 1.5 to 2 micrograms of genomic DNA was extracted from cryopreserved PBMCs. Longitudinal blood samples from CLL patients on ibrutinib monotherapy were analyzed using high-throughput TCR beta sequencing. The patients took part in an open-label, single-center phase 2 trial of ibrutinib monotherapy. Here is what the overall study found, with its caveats: Public clonotypes were rare and either contracted or stayed stable during treatment, and the rise in clonality at ibrutinib response reflected the expansion of private clonotypes. At baseline, clonality was higher than in age-matched healthy donors and showed a strong correlation with circulating CD8+ T-cell counts. Sampling times were not matched between patients in sustained remission and patients whose disease was progressing, and lymph node repertoires were not examined. At ibrutinib response clonality went up, during sustained remission it held steady, and at progression it dropped back toward baseline.

Of note for this clone: Its antigen remains unidentified. The sample holds no much larger clone one base away, and base qualities are not on file.

The goal of deep resolution MiSeq sequencing was a depth between 1 in 1 million and 1 in 200,000 T cells, and coverage averaged 10x per clonotype. The immunoSEQ hsTCRB Kit was used to generate the TCR beta libraries. For the original study's pipeline: The data were analyzed with ImmunoSEQ Analyzer and ImmunoSEQ Data Assistant, and V, D and J gene assignments followed IMGT definitions. Clonality was computed as one minus normalized Shannon entropy of productive rearrangement frequencies, ranging from 0 to 1. Only overrepresented clonotypes making up at least 0.05% of the repertoire of each patient were included in the public clonotype analysis. About a dozen age-matched healthy donor repertoires from immuneACCESS served as clonality controls. TCRdb's version of the immuneACCESS table is confined to in-frame rearrangements and falls short of the full clone set. An unresolved V gene accounts for under half of the shortfall where checked; the remainder is of unknown origin. That table gives V, J and clone size, and the DNA gave D and trimming. For this sample the table gives about 140,000 clones, of which 80% were detected only once. Together, the top ten hold about 7.4% of the sample.

This sequence was found in a human donor with chronic lymphocytic leukemia. Sequenced material: PBMCs, taken after 36 months of ibrutinib treatment. The chain was built from TRBV13 and TRBJ1-6, and possibly TRBD1, on 6 matching bases. CDR3 reads: CASSLESGGAYNSPLHF. The sequence in DNA is TGTGCCAGCAGCTTAGAGTCTGGGGGCGCTTATAATTCACCCCTCCACTTT.